This T cell receptor (beta chain) was captured in a study of T cells in localized non-small cell lung cancer. The study, taken as a whole, reports: Uninvolved adjacent lung showed peak T cell clonality, exceeding tumor. Sequencing was limited to one tumor region, leaving the possibility of heterogeneity open. Among the top 100 tumor clones, a median about 59 appeared in adjacent lung. Overall survival was longer when the density of T cells in the blood was higher.

Notes on this clone: Its antigen is unidentified.

Profiling relied on immunoSEQ multiplex PCR, and the TCRdb table lists in-frame clones only, not all of them. The sample lists about 59,000 clones; 80% to 90% were seen once. Trimming cost V 6 bases and J 4 bases, with 22 bases left between them. Per the germline V gene, CDR1 is MNHEY and CDR2 is SMNVEV (reference sequence). This CDR3 comprises 17 residues. This rearrangement joins TRBV27 to TRBJ2-1, with TRBD1 as a possible D gene (7 bases). The sequenced sample was peripheral blood, obtained before any cancer treatment. The sequence was collected from a man aged 35 to 69 with stage I squamous cell lung carcinoma. CDR3 amino acids: CASRVGAGQSFYNEQFF. The CDR3 DNA is TGTGCCAGCAGGGTAGGGGCGGGACAGAGTTTTTACAATGAGCAGTTCTTC.